These 24 T cell receptor beta chains came from one sample sequenced in a study of blood T cell repertoires in COVID-19 (dated by TCRdb to the early 2020s). The library was obtained by the immunoSEQ multiplex PCR assay. TCRdb took over this immuneACCESS table, retaining in-frame rearrangements with V and J assigned. Such tables are incomplete; in checked studies, under half of the missing clones stem from an unresolved V gene, and the remainder is unexplained. Here the sample has around 300,000 clones; 85% to 90% occur a single time. Jointly, the top ten make up over 3.5% of the sample. Specimen: peripheral blood. These receptor sequences come from a woman aged 40 to 49 with acute or convalescent COVID-19.

V and J are TRBV27 and TRBJ1-1, with D tentatively TRBD1 (6 bases). The V end was cut by 0 bases, the J end by 0 bases, with 14 bases between. The germline CDR1 and CDR2 sequences are MNHEY and SMNVEV (reference sequence). This CDR3 has 17 amino acids. The DNA of the CDR3 is TGTGCCAGCAGTTTATCTCCAGGGGATGTCATGAACACTGAAGCTTTCTTT. It yields the protein CASSLSPGDVMNTEAFF.

DNA of the CDR3: TGTGCCAGCAGCTTGGGGGGGTCCGGTTACGAGCAGTACGTC. Amino acid sequence: CASSLGGSGYEQYV. The chain employs TRBV13 and TRBJ2-7, with TRBD2 matching over 7 bases. CDR1 is PRHDT, CDR2 FYEKMQ, per germline (reference sequence). The V and J ends lost 3 bases and 4 bases, in that order; junction bases with no gene match: 6. The CDR3 loop spans 14 amino acids.

The rearrangement uses TRBV3-1 (or the pseudogene TRBV3-2) and TRBJ1-1; TRBD1 is a possible D gene (5 bases). This CDR3 is 13 amino acids long. Germline CDR1 reads LGHDT; CDR2 reads YNNKEL (reference sequence). V shed 2 bases and J shed 7 bases, with 11 bases lying between them. Written as DNA, the CDR3 is TGTGCCAGCAGCCAACAGGGTAGTGGTGAAGCTTTCTTT. It is translated as CASSQQGSGEAFF.

The chain combines TRBV19 with TRBJ1-1; D possibly corresponds to TRBD1 (6 bases). Germline V gives CDR1 LNHDA, CDR2 SQIVND (reference sequence). The V and J ends lost 1 base and 4 bases respectively, with 10 bases between them. This CDR3 spans 14 amino acids. CDR3 bases: TGTGCCAGTAGTATAGGGTTCAGGGGCACTGAAGCTTTCTTT. The encoded protein is CASSIGFRGTEAFF.

Comment on this clone: Other DNA sequences in the sample encode the same CDR3. CDR3 amino acids: CASSERGNQPQHF. CDR3 bases: TGTGCCAGCAGTGAAAGAGGCAATCAGCCCCAGCATTTT. The gene calls are TRBV6-1 and TRBJ1-5; D not certain. The V and J ends lost 2 bases and 2 bases respectively, with 4 bases between them. Germline values: CDR1 MNHNS, CDR2 SASEGT. This CDR3 contains 13 residues.

The J gene is TRBJ1-2, the V gene TRBV12-3 or TRBV12-4; 7 bases agree with TRBD1. The length of the CDR3 is 13 residues. V shed 5 bases and J 4 bases; nucleotides not matched to a gene: 4. The CDR3 loop is CASSHGTAYGYTF. CDR3 DNA sequence: TGTGCCAGCAGTCACGGGACAGCCTATGGCTACACCTTC.

The genes are TRBV4-2 and TRBJ1-5; possible D gene TRBD1, 5 bases. Germline V CDR1 and CDR2: LGHNA, YNFKEQ. CDR3 length: 16 residues. V was cut by 1 base and J by 7 bases, with 17 bases left in between. This chain's CDR3 is CASSQVPGMGGQPQHF. DNA for the CDR3: TGTGCCAGCAGCCAAGTTCCAGGGATGGGGGGGCAGCCCCAGCATTTT.

This rearrangement joins TRBV7-2 to TRBJ1-6, with D unresolved. Trimming shortened V by 1 base and J by 8 bases, and 6 bases separated the two germline ends. CDR1 and CDR2 (germline): SGHTA, FQGNSA. CDR3 length: 13 residues. The CDR3 sequence is CASSLDRDSPLHF. The CDR3, as DNA: TGTGCCAGCAGCTTAGACCGCGATTCACCCCTCCACTTT.

The CDR3 reads CASSVVEDYGYTF. The CDR3, as DNA: TGTGCCAGCAGCGTAGTCGAGGACTATGGCTACACCTTC. This chain links TRBV9 with TRBJ1-2; no definite D call. CDR1 is SGDLS and CDR2 is YYNGEE in the germline V gene. The germline V and J ends were trimmed by 0 bases and 3 bases, with 6 bases remaining between them. The CDR3 spans 13 residues.

This chain connects TRBV10-3 to TRBJ2-7, with a tentative D call TRBD1 (6 bases). Germline V CDR1 and CDR2: ENHRY, SYGVKD. CDR3 size: 16 residues. V shed 2 bases and J shed 2 bases, with 16 bases lying between them. CDR3 region: CAISEPSDSPTYEQYV. In DNA form, the CDR3 reads TGTGCCATCAGTGAGCCTTCGGACAGCCCCACCTACGAGCAGTACGTC.

The chain carries TRBV6-5 and TRBJ2-3; TRBD1 is a possible D gene (6 bases). V was trimmed by 11 bases and J by 5 bases, leaving 17 bases between them. The CDR3 is made up of 13 amino acids. The V gene's germline CDR1 is MNHEY and CDR2 SVGAGI. The CDR3 DNA reads as TGTGCCGTATACAGGGTTGCCGAAGATACGCAGTATTTT. It codes for CAVYRVAEDTQYF.

The chain couples TRBV2 to TRBJ1-1; 7 bases align to TRBD1. From germline, CDR1 is SNHLY and CDR2 FYNNEI. After removal of 6 bases from V and 6 bases from J, the junction contained 7 bases not matched to a gene. The CDR3 has 13 amino acids. CDR3 in DNA: TGTGCCAGCAGCTACAGGGGACCCGCTGAAGCTTTCTTT. This sequence encodes CASSYRGPAEAFF.

The chain is built from TRBV5-6 and TRBJ2-3; 11 positions match TRBD2. CDR1 and CDR2 (germline): SGHDT, YYEEEE. V dropped 1 base and J dropped 1; count of bases not matched to a gene: 8. CDR3 length equals 18 residues. The CDR3 sequence is CASSLSPTSGGGTDTQYF. The CDR3 nucleotides read TGTGCCAGCAGCTTGTCTCCTACTAGCGGGGGTGGCACAGATACGCAGTATTTT.

The chain has TRBV2 and TRBJ2-1; D is undetermined. Trimming left V 4 bases short and J 2 bases short, with 6 bases between. This CDR3 has 13 amino acids. Germline CDR1 SNHLY, CDR2 FYNNEI. CDR3 residues: CASSVRAYNEQFF. The CDR3 nucleotides are TGTGCCAGCAGTGTACGGGCCTACAATGAGCAGTTCTTC.

The chain carries TRBV5-4 and TRBJ2-5, with TRBD2 matching over 10 bases. V trimming: 5 bases; J trimming: 4 bases; junction bases outside the gene matches: 5. In germline, CDR1 is SGHNT, CDR2 YYREEE (reference sequence). The CDR3 has 14 amino acids. CDR3 coding DNA: TGTGCCAGCAGATCAGCGGGGGGGAGAGAGACCCAGTACTTC. Protein: CASRSAGGRETQYF.

V gene TRBV12-3 or TRBV12-4 combines with J gene TRBJ2-5, with D unresolved. The CDR3 consists of 12 residues. The V gene lost 3 bases and the J gene lost 4 bases, with 6 bases spanning the gap. The CDR3 bases are TGTGCCAGCAGTTTCGGTATAGAGACCCAGTACTTC. This sequence encodes CASSFGIETQYF.

This chain connects TRBV6-5 to TRBJ1-2; no firm D call. CDR1 MNHEY and CDR2 SVGAGI come from the germline V gene. This CDR3 has 15 amino acids. V was pared by 2 bases and J by 4 bases, with 14 bases between. The CDR3 bases are TGTGCCAGCAGTTACAAAAAGCCCGATGGCTATGGCTACACCTTC. This sequence encodes CASSYKKPDGYGYTF.

The chain links TRBV11-3 to TRBJ2-2; 9 bases fit TRBD1. V lost 3 bases to trimming and J lost 0 bases; unmatched junction nucleotides: 5. CDR3 length: 17 amino acids. CDR1 and CDR2 from the germline V gene are SGHNT and YENEEA. The CDR3 loop is CASSFGGQGSNTGELFF. The CDR3 coding sequence is TGTGCCAGCAGCTTCGGCGGACAGGGGTCGAACACCGGGGAGCTGTTTTTT.

This clone was observed a few times. This rearrangement joins TRBV2 to TRBJ1-5, with no clear D. The CDR3 contains 16 residues. CDR1 and CDR2 from the germline V gene are SNHLY and FYNNEI. Trimming removed 0 bases from V and 7 bases from J, with 16 bases in between. The CDR3 DNA reads TGTGCCAGCAGTGAAGCCCTCGGACGTAGGAGGCAGCCCCAGCATTTT. It codes for CASSEALGRRRQPQHF.

The gene calls are TRBV10-2 and TRBJ2-7; 9 bases map to TRBD1. CDR1 WSHSY and CDR2 SAAADI come from the germline V gene. J gave up 0 bases and V 3 bases, and 9 bases lay outside the gene matches. This CDR3 has 17 residues. In DNA form, the CDR3 reads TGCGCCAGCAGTGACCACTCCGGGACAGGGAGCTCCTACGAGCAGTACGTC. It is translated as CASSDHSGTGSSYEQYV.

This clone occurred a few times. This chain uses TRBV6-1 with TRBJ1-6, with 9 bases aligning to TRBD1. This CDR3 comprises 15 residues. Germline V gene data show CDR1 as MNHNS and CDR2 as SASEGT. V gave up 2 bases and J gave up 8 bases; unmatched junction bases: 4. CDR3 DNA sequence: TGTGCCAGCAGTGAAACGACAGGGGGTTATTCACCCCTCCACTTT. As protein: CASSETTGGYSPLHF.

The chain combines TRBV9 with TRBJ1-1, with D perhaps TRBD1 (5 bases). Germline V gene lookup returns CDR1 SGDLS and CDR2 YYNGEE. The V and J ends lost 4 bases and 1 base respectively, with 14 bases between them. This CDR3 has 15 amino acids. The CDR3 coding sequence is TGTGCCAGCAGCTCAGTAGGGGCCTCGAACACTGAAGCTTTCTTT. Its translation: CASSSVGASNTEAFF.

The chain joins TRBV9 to TRBJ2-5; 13 positions match TRBD2. The CDR3 is 18 residues long. V gave up 3 bases and J gave up 3 bases; unmatched junction bases: 11. Per germline, CDR1 SGDLS and CDR2 YYNGEE. CDR3 sequence reads: CASSAIPTSGGVKETQYF. The CDR3 DNA follows: TGTGCCAGCAGCGCCATCCCCACTAGCGGGGGGGTTAAAGAGACCCAGTACTTC.

This sequence joins TRBV7-9 and TRBJ2-1, with 8 bases matching TRBD2. CDR1 is SEHNR and CDR2 is FQNEAQ in the germline V gene (reference sequence). The CDR3 covers 15 residues. The trim removed 5 bases at V and 7 bases at J, leaving 10 bases unmatched. The CDR3 protein is CASSPGGGTLNEQFF. The CDR3 region has the DNA TGTGCCAGCAGCCCGGGAGGGGGGACATTAAATGAGCAGTTCTTC.